The next 19 T cell receptor beta chains were all read from a single sample in a study of shared clonotypes between healthy human individuals. TCRdb keeps only in-frame clones here, not all; method: immunoSEQ multiplex PCR. Altogether approximately 2,300,000 clones are present, roughly 90% being singletons, with the ten largest covering 0.37%. Sequenced material: naive CD4+ T cells from PBMCs. Subset denoted: CD45RA+ positively selected. These receptors originate from a man between 18 and 29 years old in good health. Some clones in this sample may be carry-over from other donors' samples.

This sequence joins TRBV6-6 and TRBJ1-4; D not certain. Germline V gene sequence: CDR1 MNHNY, CDR2 SVGAGI (reference sequence). The CDR3 runs to 15 residues. The V end was cut by 2 bases, the J end by 0 bases, with 7 bases between. For the CDR3, the DNA is TGTGCCAGCAGTTACGTCTCCCCAACTAATGAAAAACTGTTTTTT. This translates into CASSYVSPTNEKLFF.

This sequence joins TRBV6-1 and TRBJ2-3, with 8 bases fitting TRBD1. With 5 bases clipped from V and 2 bases from J, the junction kept 6 bases outside the gene matches. The V gene's germline CDR1 is MNHNS and CDR2 SASEGT. The CDR3 covers 15 residues. CDR3 bases: TGTGCCAGCAGTAACCAGGGGGCTGACACAGATACGCAGTATTTT. Its translation is CASSNQGADTDTQYF.

The chain has TRBV7-2 and TRBJ1-2; 10 nucleotides agree with TRBD1. Germline V gene lookup returns CDR1 SGHTA and CDR2 FQGNSA. CDR3 length: 14 residues. The J segment lost 4 bases and the V segment lost 4 bases, leaving 3 bases of the junction unmatched. The DNA for the CDR3 is TGTGCCAGCAGCTCCGGGACAGGGGCCTATGGCTACACCTTC. The encoded protein is CASSSGTGAYGYTF. The full variable domain, its missing parts supplied by reference TRBV7-2 and TRBJ1-2, is GAGVSQSPSNKVTEKGKDVELRCDPISGHTALYWYRQSLGQGLEFLIYFQGNSAPDKSGLPSDRFSAERTGGSVSTLTIQRTQQEDSAVYLCASSSGTGAYGYTFGSGTRLTVV.

The CDR3: CASSPRWGWNIQYF. As DNA, the CDR3 is TGTGCCAGCAGCCCAAGGTGGGGCTGGAACATTCAGTACTTC. The chain recombines TRBV9 with TRBJ2-4; D is perhaps TRBD1 (5 bases). The CDR3 runs to 14 residues. Germline V CDR1 and CDR2: SGDLS, YYNGEE. Trimming shortened V by 4 bases and J by 7 bases, and 15 bases separated the two germline ends.

The chain couples TRBV5-4 to TRBJ1-4; D is possibly TRBD1 (6 bases). V dropped 3 bases and J dropped 5 bases, with 8 bases sitting between them. The CDR3 contains 13 residues. Germline values: CDR1 SGHNT, CDR2 YYREEE (reference sequence). The CDR3 nucleotides read TGTGCCAGCAGCTCCGGACAGAATGAAAAACTGTTTTTT. Protein product: CASSSGQNEKLFF.

The chain joins TRBV27 to TRBJ2-6, with a weak D call TRBD1 (6 bases). Deletions cut 2 bases from V and 4 bases from J, with 6 bases between. There are 14 residues in the CDR3. The germline CDR1 and CDR2 sequences are MNHEY and SMNVEV (reference sequence). CDR3 region: CASSLDRGANVLTF. For the CDR3, the DNA is TGTGCCAGCAGTTTAGACAGGGGGGCCAACGTCCTGACTTTC. The full variable domain, in which reference TRBV27 and TRBJ2-6 provide the parts outside the CDR3, is EAQVTQNPRYLITVTGKKLTVTCSQNMNHEYMSWYRQDPGLGLRQIYYSMNVEVTDKGDVPEGYKVSRKEKRNFPLILESPSPNQTSLYFCASSLDRGANVLTFGAGSRLTVL.

V is TRBV2 and J is TRBJ2-2; 11 bases fit TRBD1. CDR1 SNHLY and CDR2 FYNNEI come from the germline V gene. The CDR3 is 15 amino acids. V lost 4 bases and J lost 3; bases outside the gene matches: 1. The CDR3 protein is CASSGTGGYTGELFF. DNA for the CDR3: TGTGCCAGCAGTGGGACAGGGGGCTACACCGGGGAGCTGTTTTTT.

This clone was recorded a few times. Other DNA variants within this sample encode the same CDR3. This chain links TRBV28 with TRBJ1-1, with a weak D call TRBD1 (6 bases). CDR1 is MDHEN, CDR2 SYDVKM, per germline. Trimming left V 6 bases short and J 5 bases short, with 13 bases between. The CDR3 length is 13 residues. The CDR3 nucleotides read TGTGCCAGCAGCAGAGGGGGGGGGACTGAAGCTTTCTTT. This codes for CASSRGGGTEAFF.

The chain is built from TRBV19 and TRBJ1-2; 10 bases match TRBD1. Germline CDR1 and CDR2: LNHDA and SQIVND (reference sequence). The CDR3 contains 14 residues. J gave up 6 bases and V 6 bases, and 7 bases lay outside the gene matches. DNA for the CDR3: TGTGCCAGTAGCCGGGACAGGGGTAGAAATGGCTACACCTTC. This sequence encodes CASSRDRGRNGYTF.

Note on this clone: Other DNA sequences in this sample translate to the same CDR3. The chain is built from TRBV5-1 and TRBJ2-7; no clear D. Germline lookup yields CDR1 SGHRS and CDR2 YFSETQ. This CDR3 comprises 14 residues. V shed 0 bases and J shed 2 bases, with 9 bases lying between them. Written as DNA, the CDR3 is TGCGCCAGCAGCTTGGGAGACGGACCCTACGAGCAGTACTTC. Translated: CASSLGDGPYEQYF.

Worth noting for this clone: Other nucleotide sequences in the sample specify the same CDR3. The rearrangement uses TRBV29-1 and TRBJ2-3; D remains ambiguous. This CDR3 is built from 12 residues. With 4 bases removed from V and 1 base from J, the gap between germline ends came to 6 bases. Looked up from germline, CDR1 is SQVTM and CDR2 is ANQGSEA. CDR3 loop: CSVVRGTDTQYF. The CDR3 bases are TGCAGCGTTGTTAGGGGCACAGATACGCAGTATTTT.

The sample holds one count of this clone. The chain has TRBV7-2 and TRBJ1-1, with 10 bases lining up with TRBD1. J was trimmed by 5 bases and V by 5 bases; bases with no gene match: 5. In germline, CDR1 is SGHTA, CDR2 FQGNSA. CDR3 length: 14 residues. CDR3 sequence reads: CASSEDRGRTEAFF. In DNA form, the CDR3 reads TGTGCCAGCAGCGAAGACAGGGGGCGAACTGAAGCTTTCTTT.

The chain joins TRBV28 to TRBJ1-5, with a possible D match to TRBD1 (5 bases). CDR3 length: 14 residues. Trimming removed 11 bases from V and 5 bases from J, with 19 bases in between. In germline, CDR1 is MDHEN, CDR2 SYDVKM. Written as DNA, the CDR3 is TGTGCCGCTGGGGGATCGGAAGGGTATCAGCCCCAGCATTTT. Encoded protein: CAAGGSEGYQPQHF.

V gene TRBV4-2 combines with J gene TRBJ2-7; TRBD1 matches at 10 bases. The CDR3 has 14 residues. The J segment lost 4 bases and the V segment lost 1 base, leaving 1 base of the junction unmatched. Germline V gives CDR1 LGHNA, CDR2 YNFKEQ. The CDR3 bases are TGTGCCAGCAGCCAAGCGGGACAGGGGTACGAGCAGTACTTC. Its translation: CASSQAGQGYEQYF.

V gene TRBV5-8 combines with J gene TRBJ1-1, with 8 bases fitting TRBD1. The germline gives CDR1 SGHTS, CDR2 YDEGEE. The CDR3 consists of 15 residues. V gave up 2 bases and J gave up 4 bases; unmatched junction bases: 7. The CDR3, as DNA: TGTGCCAGCAGCTTAGGGGGACAGGTCGGCACTGAAGCTTTCTTT. The encoded protein is CASSLGGQVGTEAFF.

This chain connects TRBV27 to TRBJ2-3; tentatively, D is TRBD1 (5 bases). The germline V gene has CDR1 MNHEY and CDR2 SMNVEV (reference sequence). This CDR3 spans 15 amino acids. Trimming took off 1 base at V and 0 bases at J, with 8 bases between the two ends. The CDR3 spells CASSLYRQSTDTQYF. CDR3 sequence (DNA): TGTGCCAGCAGTTTATACCGACAGAGCACAGATACGCAGTATTTT.

The chain is built from TRBV25-1 and TRBJ2-7, with D possibly being TRBD1 or TRBD2 (5 bases each). CDR1 and CDR2 (germline): MGHDK, SYGVNS. This CDR3 is 14 amino acids long. V was clipped by 3 bases and J by 0 bases, with 9 bases between them. CDR3 amino acids: CASSDPGPSYEQYF. As DNA, the CDR3 is TGTGCCAGCAGTGACCCGGGACCCTCCTACGAGCAGTACTTC.

This chain connects TRBV5-1 to TRBJ2-7; the match to TRBD1 covers 9 bases. V lost 2 bases to trimming and J lost 3 bases; unmatched junction nucleotides: 3. In germline, CDR1 is SGHRS, CDR2 YFSETQ. The CDR3 length is 14 residues. CDR3 nucleotides: TGCGCCAGCAGCTTCCGGACAGGGGACTACGAGCAGTACTTC. It specifies CASSFRTGDYEQYF.

The chain is built from TRBV5-8 and TRBJ2-7; no reliable D call. V dropped 4 bases and J dropped 7 bases, with 18 bases sitting between them. This CDR3 comprises 14 residues. From germline, CDR1 is SGHTS and CDR2 YDEGEE. This chain's CDR3 is CASSHDGGLGEQYF. DNA for the CDR3: TGTGCCAGCAGCCACGACGGCGGCCTTGGGGAGCAGTACTTC.